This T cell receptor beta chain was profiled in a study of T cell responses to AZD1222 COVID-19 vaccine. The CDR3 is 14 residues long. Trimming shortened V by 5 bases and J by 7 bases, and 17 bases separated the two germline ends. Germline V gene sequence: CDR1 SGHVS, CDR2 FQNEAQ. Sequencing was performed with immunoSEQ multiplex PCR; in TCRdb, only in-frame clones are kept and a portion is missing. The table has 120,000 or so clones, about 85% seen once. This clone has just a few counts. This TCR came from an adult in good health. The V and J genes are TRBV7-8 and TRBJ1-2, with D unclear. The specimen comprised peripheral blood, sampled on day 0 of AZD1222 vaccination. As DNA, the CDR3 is TGTGCCAGCAGCAAAGCAGAAGTCGGTGGTGGCTACACCTTC. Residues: CASSKAEVGGGYTF. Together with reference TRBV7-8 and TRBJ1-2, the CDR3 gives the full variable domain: GAGVSQSPRYKVAKRGQDVALRCDPISGHVSLFWYQQALGQGPEFLTYFQNEAQLDKSGLPSDRFFAERPEGSVSTLKIQRTQQEDSAVYLCASSKAEVGGGYTFGSGTRLTVV.